The 17 T cell receptor beta chains reported below all come from one sample, sequenced in a study of blood T cell repertoires in COVID-19. The assay was immunoSEQ multiplex PCR, and TCRdb's table has in-frame clones only and misses some. The sample has 95,000 to 150,000 clones, over 65% seen once; the top ten hold approximately 4.5%. What was sequenced was peripheral blood. Receptors were obtained from a woman in her seventies with acute or convalescent COVID-19.

The chain couples TRBV6-5 to TRBJ2-1, with 10 bases aligning to TRBD1. J was trimmed by 6 bases and V by 4 bases; bases with no gene match: 3. Germline V gene sequence: CDR1 MNHEY, CDR2 SVGAGI. This CDR3 spans 14 amino acids. CDR3 residues: CASSFGQGVNEQFF. In nucleotides, the CDR3 is TGTGCCAGCAGTTTCGGACAGGGGGTCAATGAGCAGTTCTTC.

The CDR3 loop reads CASSLQGVTGELFF. CDR3 coding DNA: TGCGCCAGCAGCTTACAGGGGGTCACCGGGGAGCTGTTTTTT. The chain is built from TRBV5-1 and TRBJ2-2; 8 bases align to TRBD1. The CDR3 is 14 residues long. Germline lookup yields CDR1 SGHRS and CDR2 YFSETQ. After removal of 2 bases from V and 4 bases from J, the junction contained 1 base not matched to a gene.

The sample holds a few counts of this clone. This sequence joins TRBV19 and TRBJ1-3; 7 nucleotides match TRBD1. J lost 3 bases, V lost 5 bases, and 4 bases had no gene match. There are 14 residues in the CDR3. Germline V gene data show CDR1 as LNHDA and CDR2 as SQIVND (reference sequence). This CDR3 reads CASSLTGVGNTIYF. The CDR3 DNA sequence: TGTGCCAGTAGTCTCACAGGGGTTGGAAACACCATATATTTT. Drawing the rest from reference TRBV19 and TRBJ1-3, the complete variable domain is DGGITQSPKYLFRKEGQNVTLSCEQNLNHDAMYWYRQDPGQGLRLIYYSQIVNDFQKGDIAEGYSVSREKKESFPLTVTSAQKNPTAFYLCASSLTGVGNTIYFGEGSWLTVV.

CDR3 in DNA: TGCGCCAGCAGCCGTTCCGGGGCGGGGGAAAAACTGTTTTTT. Translating gives CASSRSGAGEKLFF. The chain employs TRBV4-3 and TRBJ1-4, with a weak D call TRBD1 (5 bases). Germline V lookup: CDR1 LGHNA, CDR2 YSLEER. This CDR3 is built from 14 residues. The V and J ends lost 4 bases and 8 bases respectively, with 14 bases between them.

The V call is TRBV7-9, the J call TRBJ2-1; TRBD1 aligns across 7 bases. The CDR3 extends over 18 amino acids. V dropped 5 bases and J dropped 0; count of bases not matched to a gene: 13. CDR1 SEHNR and CDR2 FQNEAQ come from the germline V gene (reference sequence). Here the CDR3 DNA reads TGTGCCAGCAGCCAGGTCCTCGGACAGGAGAGCTCCTACAATGAGCAGTTCTTC. Its translation is CASSQVLGQESSYNEQFF.

A few counts support this clone. The chain links TRBV29-1 to TRBJ1-2; 9 positions match TRBD1. From germline, CDR1 is SQVTM and CDR2 ANQGSEA. With 3 bases clipped from V and 5 bases from J, the junction kept 1 base outside the gene matches. This CDR3 comprises 12 residues. The CDR3 nucleotides are TGCAGCGTTGATGGGACAGGGTATGGCTACACCTTC. It is translated as CSVDGTGYGYTF.

This clone has a handful of counts. V usage is TRBV2 and J usage is TRBJ1-6; TRBD1 matches 8 bases. Looked up from germline, CDR1 is SNHLY and CDR2 is FYNNEI. With 7 bases clipped from V and 0 bases from J, the junction kept 8 bases outside the gene matches. CDR3 length: 17 amino acids. CDR3 nucleotide sequence: TGTGCCAGCATACGGGACAGGCTTAGCTCCTATAATTCACCCCTCCACTTT. This codes for CASIRDRLSSYNSPLHF.

The V gene is TRBV7-8, the J gene TRBJ1-4; unclear D gene. Trimming left V 2 bases short and J 7 bases short, with 8 bases between. Germline V lookup: CDR1 SGHVS, CDR2 FQNEAQ. The length of the CDR3 is 13 residues. CDR3 region: CASSLTHGEKLFF. The CDR3 bases are TGTGCCAGCAGCTTAACACATGGTGAAAAACTGTTTTTT.

The CDR3 protein is CASSITGGTGNEKLFF. For the CDR3, the DNA is TGTGCCAGTAGTATAACTGGAGGGACAGGGAATGAAAAACTGTTTTTT. The chain joins TRBV19 to TRBJ1-4; 9 bases match TRBD1. This CDR3 has 16 residues. After removal of 2 bases from V and 5 bases from J, the junction contained 6 bases not matched to a gene. Germline loops: CDR1 LNHDA, CDR2 SQIVND (reference sequence).

The V and J genes are TRBV27 and TRBJ1-2; unclear D gene. CDR3 length: 15 residues. The germline gives CDR1 MNHEY, CDR2 SMNVEV (reference sequence). V gave up 2 bases and J gave up 8 bases, with 18 bases separating them. The CDR3 DNA reads TGTGCCAGCAGTTTACGTCCAAAAACCTATGCGGGCTACACCTTC. It is translated as CASSLRPKTYAGYTF.

The CDR3 spells CASSIGQGYGYTF. CDR3 nucleotides: TGTGCCAGTAGTATAGGACAGGGCTATGGCTACACCTTC. V gene TRBV19 combines with J gene TRBJ1-2; 7 nucleotides line up with TRBD1. CDR3 size: 13 residues. Germline assignment: CDR1 LNHDA and CDR2 SQIVND (reference sequence). J gave up 4 bases and V 1 base, and 0 bases lay outside the gene matches.

The rearrangement joins TRBV7-8 to TRBJ1-2, with 11 nucleotides matching TRBD1. This CDR3 has 16 residues. V shed 1 base and J 3 bases; nucleotides not matched to a gene: 4. Germline V gene lookup returns CDR1 SGHVS and CDR2 FQNEAQ. CDR3 sequence: CASSLVRTGGDYGYTF. CDR3 sequence (DNA): TGTGCCAGCAGCTTAGTTCGGACAGGGGGCGACTATGGCTACACCTTC.

This clone has a single count. The V call is TRBV3-1 (or the pseudogene TRBV3-2), the J call TRBJ1-2, with D possibly being TRBD1 (5 bases). Germline V gene sequence: CDR1 LGHDT, CDR2 YNNKEL (reference sequence). This CDR3 spans 17 amino acids. Trimming left V 4 bases short and J 0 bases short, with 18 bases between. The DNA for the CDR3 is TGTGCCAGCAGCCTCCTCCCGGGCGGGGCCTCTAACTATGGCTACACCTTC. Translation gives CASSLLPGGASNYGYTF.

This clone was seen only once. This chain connects TRBV11-3 to TRBJ1-2; 12 positions match TRBD1. Looked up from germline, CDR1 is SGHNT and CDR2 is YENEEA. This CDR3 region has 15 residues. The V segment lost 4 bases and the J segment 5 bases; nucleotides outside the gene matches: 5. The CDR3 nucleotides read TGTGCCAGCAGCTCCGGGACAGGGGGCTTATATGGCTACACCTTC. It is translated as CASSSGTGGLYGYTF.

The chain combines TRBV5-6 with TRBJ1-6, with TRBD1 as a possible D gene (6 bases). Germline CDR1 is SGHDT and CDR2 is YYEEEE. The CDR3 is made up of 18 amino acids. Between the trimmed V and J ends, which lost 2 bases and 8 bases, there was a span of 23 bases. CDR3 sequence reads: CASSFDFSGRGFDSPLHF. CDR3 in DNA: TGTGCCAGCAGCTTCGACTTCAGCGGCAGGGGTTTCGATTCACCCCTCCACTTT. Looking up the rest from reference TRBV5-6 and TRBJ1-6 gives the full variable domain: DAGVTQSPTHLIKTRGQQVTLRCSPKSGHDTVSWYQQALGQGPQFIFQYYEEEERQRGNFPDRFSGHQFPNYSSELNVNALLLGDSALYLCASSFDFSGRGFDSPLHFGNGTRLTVT.

The V call is TRBV3-1 (or the pseudogene TRBV3-2), the J call TRBJ2-7; 11 bases map to TRBD2. The ends lost 1 base at V and 3 bases at J; junction bases unmatched: 5. CDR1 and CDR2 from the germline V gene are LGHDT and YNNKEL (reference sequence). CDR3 size: 16 residues. The CDR3 loop reads CASSQVLAGGLYEQYF. The CDR3, as DNA: TGTGCCAGCAGCCAAGTGCTAGCGGGGGGTCTCTACGAGCAGTACTTC.

The V call is TRBV18, the J call TRBJ2-2; no firm D call. Germline CDR1 is KGHSH and CDR2 is LQKENI. CDR3 length: 13 residues. The V gene lost 5 bases and the J gene lost 10 bases, with 14 bases spanning the gap. As DNA, the CDR3 is TGTGCCAGCTCAGTTCATAGTCACGAGGAGCTGTTTTTT. It yields the protein CASSVHSHEELFF.